This T cell receptor beta chain was recovered during a study of long-term antiretroviral therapy in people with HIV. Findings and caveats of the study: ART adherence was not documented, and neither viral resistance nor therapy changes had any data. HIV repertoires spanned tighter CDR3 length ranges than controls did.

At survey level, the immunoSEQ assay was run in its v3.0 version. Measured with immunoSEQ multiplex PCR; TCRdb has only the in-frame clones, and not every one. The data contain approximately 35,000 clones, roughly 77% of them singletons. A word on this clone: Its matching antigen is unknown.

There are 13 residues in the CDR3. V was shortened by 2 bases and J by 3 bases, with 11 bases between the two germline ends. Germline V gene lookup returns CDR1 GTSNPN and CDR2 SVGIG (reference sequence). The material was unsorted PBMCs, obtained 1.9 years after starting antiretroviral therapy. The V call is TRBV30, the J call TRBJ2-7, with D perhaps matching TRBD1 (6 bases). This sequence was found in a man aged 18 to 35 with HIV. The CDR3 coding sequence is TGTGCCTGGAGTCGGGACATAAACTACGAGCAGTACTTC. Its translation: CAWSRDINYEQYF. The whole variable domain, filled in from reference TRBV30 and TRBJ2-7, reads SQTIHQWPATLVQPVGSPLSLECTVEGTSNPNLYWYRQAAGRGLQLLFYSVGIGQISSEVPQNLSASRPQDRQFILSSKKLLLSDSGFYLCAWSRDINYEQYFGPGTRLTVT.